This T cell receptor (beta chain) was profiled in a study of tumor-infiltrating lymphocytes in localized non-small cell lung cancer. Method: immunoSEQ multiplex PCR; TCRdb's copy keeps in-frame clones and lacks some. The sample carries around 5,500 clones, 81% recorded once. The CDR3 sequence is 13 residues long. The germline CDR1 and CDR2 sequences are SQVTM and ANQGSEA. V was pared by 8 bases and J by 4 bases, with 16 bases between. The chain recombines TRBV29-1 with TRBJ2-3; the D call may be TRBD1 or TRBD2 (5 bases each). Material for sequencing was lung tumor tissue. This TCR derives from a human donor with non-small cell lung cancer. The CDR3 protein is CSWTPGNSDTQYF. The CDR3 coding sequence is TGCAGCTGGACACCGGGGAACTCAGATACGCAGTATTTT.